The rows below give T cell receptor beta chains drawn from one sample of a study of CD8 T cells in ankylosing spondylitis. TCRdb re-derived calls from the 5' RACE reads in MiXCR, one entry per CDR3 protein. The sample records about 150,000 distinct CDR3 sequences, 10% to 12% being singletons. The sequencing input was blood, either unsorted or a sorted T cell fraction (not recorded which). The source is a female donor with ankylosing spondylitis or in good health (not recorded which). The conserved cysteine and the conserved F or W are not part of the CDR3 here.

CDR3	V	J
ASSFTNEQY	TRBV7-3	TRBJ2-7
ASSPTQGINQPQH	TRBV18	TRBJ1-5
ASSDGTGGNEQF	TRBV2	TRBJ2-1
AISDPGTANGYT	TRBV10-3	TRBJ1-2
ATSDAVGGGELF	TRBV24-1	TRBJ2-2
ASSLTGYSDTQY	TRBV28	TRBJ2-3
ASSWLRGRTNEKLF	TRBV11-2	TRBJ1-4
AWSQRSNEQF	TRBV30	TRBJ2-1
ASSLGDRGSTDTQY	TRBV5-1	TRBJ2-3
ASNGLGAEAF	TRBV28	TRBJ1-1
ASSDTRDQRYNEQF	TRBV25-1	TRBJ2-1
ASSAGQNTGELF	TRBV5-1	TRBJ2-2
SARRGLLSSYEQY	TRBV20-1	TRBJ2-7
ASSFESSTDTQY	TRBV7-2	TRBJ2-3
ASSWDRRRTGELF	TRBV28	TRBJ2-2
SASRGETTDTQY	TRBV29-1	TRBJ2-3
ASSQDNEQF	TRBV3-1	TRBJ2-1
ASSEFRLAGEETQY	TRBV2	TRBJ2-5
ASSLTGIRGGSLGDTQY	TRBV12-3/TRBV12-4	TRBJ2-3
SARDSAPVEQF	TRBV20-1	TRBJ2-1
ASRWTSGPSTDTQY	TRBV19	TRBJ2-3
SVEGTGPGYT	TRBV29-1	TRBJ1-2
ASSLAQLGAGEKLF	TRBV7-2	TRBJ1-4
SAPAVAQETQY	TRBV20-1	TRBJ2-5
ASSLGGTGDYEQY	TRBV5-1	TRBJ2-7
SARDLGLGYGYT	TRBV20-1	TRBJ1-2
ASSLSGGSHGELF	TRBV11-2	TRBJ2-2
ASTLGVGTANTEAF	TRBV5-1	TRBJ1-1
ASSPTPTAYGYT	TRBV7-3	TRBJ1-2
ASSIVYQSTDTQY	TRBV19	TRBJ2-3
ASSPNTGDRGYT	TRBV18	TRBJ1-2
ASSKGLAGWGNEQF	TRBV5-1	TRBJ2-1
ASRSGVLETQY	TRBV12-3/TRBV12-4	TRBJ2-5
ASSLVGTGTNTEAF	TRBV7-2	TRBJ1-1
ASSSTSGRIGELF	TRBV5-1	TRBJ2-2
SVELDTYEQY	TRBV29-1	TRBJ2-7
SANPIDSNSYEQY	TRBV20-1	TRBJ2-7
ASSSFPWGSGGNTGELF	TRBV27	TRBJ2-2
SASTGVPNTGELF	TRBV20-1	TRBJ2-2
ASSPGPWTSGYEQY	TRBV3-1	TRBJ2-7
SAREVQETQY	TRBV20-1	TRBJ2-5
SARGANTEAF	TRBV20-1	TRBJ1-1
ASSLVYEGPNSSNEQF	TRBV5-1	TRBJ2-1
SARQGLAGLYEQY	TRBV20-1	TRBJ2-7
ASSLVRGGTTNEKLF	TRBV7-8	TRBJ1-4
ASKLAGVNTGELF	TRBV7-6	TRBJ2-2
ASSRGLAGELF	TRBV3-1	TRBJ2-2
AIRLSPGPGGHEQF	TRBV6-2/TRBV6-3	TRBJ2-1
ASRGGESQPQH	TRBV12-3/TRBV12-4	TRBJ1-5
AIRWLDTDTQY	TRBV10-3	TRBJ2-3